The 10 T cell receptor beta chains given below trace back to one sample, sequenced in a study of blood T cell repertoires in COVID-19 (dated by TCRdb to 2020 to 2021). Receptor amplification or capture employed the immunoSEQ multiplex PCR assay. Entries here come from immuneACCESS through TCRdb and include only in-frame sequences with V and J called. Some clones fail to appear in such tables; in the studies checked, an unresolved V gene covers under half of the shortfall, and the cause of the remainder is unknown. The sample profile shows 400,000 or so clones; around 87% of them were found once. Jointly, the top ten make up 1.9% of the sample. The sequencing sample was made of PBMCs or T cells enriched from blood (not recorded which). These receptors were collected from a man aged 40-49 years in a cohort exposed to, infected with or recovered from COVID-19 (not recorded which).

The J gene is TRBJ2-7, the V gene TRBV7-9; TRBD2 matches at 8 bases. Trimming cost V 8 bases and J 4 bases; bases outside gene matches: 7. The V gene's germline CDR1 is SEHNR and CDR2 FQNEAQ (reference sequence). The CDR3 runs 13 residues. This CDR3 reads CASEAGVGYEQYF. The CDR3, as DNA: TGTGCCAGCGAAGCGGGAGTGGGGTACGAGCAGTACTTC.

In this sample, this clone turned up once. CDR3 nucleotides: TGTGCCAGCAGTGCCCCGGTGGCAGGGGCCAAAAACATTCAGTACTTC. It is translated as CASSAPVAGAKNIQYF. The chain carries TRBV6-1 and TRBJ2-4; perhaps TRBD1 as D (5 bases). CDR1 is MNHNS and CDR2 is SASEGT in the germline V gene. The CDR3 runs to 16 residues. Between the trimmed V and J ends, which lost 4 bases and 1 base, there was a span of 14 bases.

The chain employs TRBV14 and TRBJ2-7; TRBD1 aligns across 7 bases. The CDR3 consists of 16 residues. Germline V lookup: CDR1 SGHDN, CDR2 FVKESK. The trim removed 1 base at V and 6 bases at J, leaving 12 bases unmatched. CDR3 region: CASSQGQGLIAPEQYF. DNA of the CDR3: TGTGCCAGCAGCCAAGGACAGGGTTTAATAGCCCCCGAGCAGTACTTC.

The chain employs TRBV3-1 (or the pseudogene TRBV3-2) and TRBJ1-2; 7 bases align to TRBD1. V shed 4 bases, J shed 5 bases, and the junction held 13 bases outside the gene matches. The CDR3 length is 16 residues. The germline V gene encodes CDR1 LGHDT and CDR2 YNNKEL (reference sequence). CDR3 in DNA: TGTGCCAGCAGCCCGGGACAGCTGAAAATGTATTATGGCTACACCTTC. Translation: CASSPGQLKMYYGYTF.

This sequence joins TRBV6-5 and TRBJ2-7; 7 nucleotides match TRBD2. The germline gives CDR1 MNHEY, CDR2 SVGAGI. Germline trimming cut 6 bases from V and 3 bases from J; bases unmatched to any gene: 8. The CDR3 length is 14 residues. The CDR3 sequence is CASRDGGNIYEQYF. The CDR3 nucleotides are TGTGCCAGCAGGGACGGGGGGAATATCTACGAGCAGTACTTC.

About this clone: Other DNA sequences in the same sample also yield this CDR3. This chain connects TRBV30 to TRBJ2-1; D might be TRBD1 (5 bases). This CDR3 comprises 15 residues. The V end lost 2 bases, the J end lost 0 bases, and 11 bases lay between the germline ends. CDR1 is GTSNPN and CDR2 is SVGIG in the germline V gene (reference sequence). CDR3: CAWSRGTSSYNEQFF. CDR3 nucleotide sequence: TGTGCCTGGAGTAGGGGCACCAGCTCCTACAATGAGCAGTTCTTC. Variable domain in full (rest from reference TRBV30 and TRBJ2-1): SQTIHQWPATLVQPVGSPLSLECTVEGTSNPNLYWYRQAAGRGLQLLFYSVGIGQISSEVPQNLSASRPQDRQFILSSKKLLLSDSGFYLCAWSRGTSSYNEQFFGPGTRLTVL.

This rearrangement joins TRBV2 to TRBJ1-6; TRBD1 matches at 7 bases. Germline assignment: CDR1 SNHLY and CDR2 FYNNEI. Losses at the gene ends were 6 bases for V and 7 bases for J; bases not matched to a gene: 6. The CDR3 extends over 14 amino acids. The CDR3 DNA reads TGTGCCAGCAGCCGGACAGGCGGCAATTCACCCCTCCACTTT. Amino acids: CASSRTGGNSPLHF.

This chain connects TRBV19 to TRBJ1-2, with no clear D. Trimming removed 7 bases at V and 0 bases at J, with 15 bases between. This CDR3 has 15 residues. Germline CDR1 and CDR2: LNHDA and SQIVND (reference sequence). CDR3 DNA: TGTGCCAGTAAGGATTCGGGAGGTCCTAACTATGGCTACACCTTC. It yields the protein CASKDSGGPNYGYTF.

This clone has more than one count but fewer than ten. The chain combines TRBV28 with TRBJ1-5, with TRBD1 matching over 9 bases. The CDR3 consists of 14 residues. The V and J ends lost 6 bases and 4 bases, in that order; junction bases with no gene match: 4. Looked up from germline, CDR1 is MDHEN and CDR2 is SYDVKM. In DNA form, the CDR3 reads TGTGCCAGCAGCGGGACAGGGCGAAATCAGCCCCAGCATTTT. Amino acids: CASSGTGRNQPQHF.

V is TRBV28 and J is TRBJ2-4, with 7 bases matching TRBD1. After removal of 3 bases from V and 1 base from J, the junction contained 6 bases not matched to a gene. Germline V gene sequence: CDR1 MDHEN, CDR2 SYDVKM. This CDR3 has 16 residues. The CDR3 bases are TGTGCCAGCAGTTTGGACAGGAGTAAGGCCAAAAACATTCAGTACTTC. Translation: CASSLDRSKAKNIQYF. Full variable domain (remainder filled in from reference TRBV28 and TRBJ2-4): DVKVTQSSRYLVKRTGEKVFLECVQDMDHENMFWYRQDPGLGLRLIYFSYDVKMKEKGDIPEGYSVSREKKERFSLILESASTNQTSMYLCASSLDRSKAKNIQYFGAGTRLSVL.